Below, one T cell receptor beta chain is given with its context. No antigen is known for it. TCRdb fed the 5' RACE reads into MiXCR, producing one record per CDR3 protein. The sample carries a few hundred thousand distinct CDR3 sequences, roughly an eighth recorded once. V lost 5 bases and J 1 base, leaving 10 bases between the germline ends. This CDR3 has 13 amino acids. CDR1 and CDR2 from the germline V gene are SGHNT and YYREEE (reference sequence). This sample was taken from a study of T-cell memory formation after mild COVID-19. Study information: TCR clusters showed largely donor specificity. Regarding the study as a whole: The study detected some responding clones in pre-infection memory, suggesting cross-reactive memory joined. Shrinking CD4+ clones resided mostly in CM and EM, and CD8+ ones in EMRA. The study found balanced CD4/CD8 in clones contracting day 15 to 85 and a CD4+ lean in later expanders.

Material for sequencing was PBMCs or a T cell subset sorted from them (not recorded which). This clonotype was obtained from a man aged 18 to 35 who had mild COVID-19 (a few samples of this study predate the infection). Cell type and time point are not known. The chain employs TRBV5-4 and TRBJ2-7; possible D gene TRBD2, 6 bases. CDR3 amino acids: CASRTGTSYEQYF. In DNA, the CDR3 is TGTGCCAGCAGGACCGGGACTTCCTACGAGCAGTACTTC.